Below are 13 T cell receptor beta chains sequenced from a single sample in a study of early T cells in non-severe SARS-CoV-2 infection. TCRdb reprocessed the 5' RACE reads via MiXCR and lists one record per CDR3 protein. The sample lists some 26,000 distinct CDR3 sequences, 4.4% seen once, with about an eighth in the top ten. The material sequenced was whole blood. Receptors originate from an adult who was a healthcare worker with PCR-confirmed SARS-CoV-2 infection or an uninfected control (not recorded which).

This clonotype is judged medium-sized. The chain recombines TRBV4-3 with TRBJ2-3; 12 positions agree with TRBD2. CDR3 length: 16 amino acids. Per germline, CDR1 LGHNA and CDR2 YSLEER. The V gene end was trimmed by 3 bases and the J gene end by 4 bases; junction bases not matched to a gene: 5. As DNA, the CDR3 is TGCGCCAGCAGCCATAGACTAGCGGGAGCGGCAGATACGCAGTATTTT. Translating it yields CASSHRLAGAADTQYF.

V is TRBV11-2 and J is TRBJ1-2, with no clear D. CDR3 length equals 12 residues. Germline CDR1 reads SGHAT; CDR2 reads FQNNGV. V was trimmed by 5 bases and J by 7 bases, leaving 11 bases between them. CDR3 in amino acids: CASSPSLGGYTF. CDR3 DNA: TGTGCCAGCAGCCCCAGCTTAGGTGGCTACACCTTC.

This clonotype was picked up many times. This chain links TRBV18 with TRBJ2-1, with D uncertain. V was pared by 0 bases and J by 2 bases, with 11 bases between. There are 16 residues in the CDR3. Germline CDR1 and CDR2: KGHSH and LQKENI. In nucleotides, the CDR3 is TGTGCCAGCTCACCACCGCCCGTAACCACCTACAATGAGCAGTTCTTC. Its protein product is CASSPPPVTTYNEQFF.

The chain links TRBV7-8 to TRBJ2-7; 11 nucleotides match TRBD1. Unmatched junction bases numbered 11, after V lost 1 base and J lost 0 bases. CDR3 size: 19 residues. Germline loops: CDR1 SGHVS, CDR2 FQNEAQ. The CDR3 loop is CASSLDDPAGTGGSYEQYV. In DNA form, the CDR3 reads TGTGCCAGCAGCTTAGATGACCCCGCCGGGACAGGGGGCTCCTACGAGCAGTACGTC.

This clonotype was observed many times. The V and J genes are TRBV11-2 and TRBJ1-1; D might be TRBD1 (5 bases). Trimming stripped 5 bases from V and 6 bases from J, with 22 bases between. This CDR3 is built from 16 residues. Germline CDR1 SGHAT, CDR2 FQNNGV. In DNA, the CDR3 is TGTGCCAGCAGCGCCCAACCCGACAGACTATCCCCTGAAGCTTTCTTT. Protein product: CASSAQPDRLSPEAFF. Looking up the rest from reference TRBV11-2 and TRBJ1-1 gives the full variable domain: EAGVAQSPRYKIIEKRQSVAFWCNPISGHATLYWYQQILGQGPKLLIQFQNNGVVDDSQLPKDRFSAERLKGVDSTLKIQPAKLEDSAVYLCASSAQPDRLSPEAFFGQGTRLTVV.

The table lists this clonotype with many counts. The CDR3 loop is CSAPNGGGEALHF. CDR3 in DNA: TGCAGTGCTCCAAACGGGGGCGGCGAGGCCCTCCACTTT. This chain uses TRBV20-1 with TRBJ1-6; a weak D match, TRBD1 (6 bases). Between the trimmed V and J ends, which lost 5 bases and 14 bases, there was a span of 19 bases. The CDR3 spans 13 residues. Germline V gene sequence: CDR1 DFQATT, CDR2 SNEGSKA (reference sequence).

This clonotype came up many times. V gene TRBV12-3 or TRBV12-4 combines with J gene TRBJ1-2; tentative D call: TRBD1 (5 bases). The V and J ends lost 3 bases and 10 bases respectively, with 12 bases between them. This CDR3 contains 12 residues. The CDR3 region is CASSFDSRVYTF. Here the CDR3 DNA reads TGTGCCAGCAGTTTTGACAGCCGAGTCTACACCTTC.

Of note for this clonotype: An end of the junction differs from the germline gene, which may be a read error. The DNA for the CDR3 is TGTGCCAGCAGTTCCCATAGCGACAGGGCCAACTATAGCTACACCTTC. Amino acid sequence: CASSSHSDRANYSYTF. The chain combines TRBV28 with TRBJ1-2; 7 nucleotides agree with TRBD1. This CDR3 is 16 amino acids long. From germline, CDR1 is MDHEN and CDR2 SYDVKM.

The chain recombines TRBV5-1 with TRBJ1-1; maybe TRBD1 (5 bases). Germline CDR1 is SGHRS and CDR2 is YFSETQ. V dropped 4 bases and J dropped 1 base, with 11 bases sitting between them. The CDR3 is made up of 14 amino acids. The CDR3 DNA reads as TGCGCCAGCAGCCGCCAGACAGCGAACACTGAAGCTTTCTTT. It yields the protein CASSRQTANTEAFF.

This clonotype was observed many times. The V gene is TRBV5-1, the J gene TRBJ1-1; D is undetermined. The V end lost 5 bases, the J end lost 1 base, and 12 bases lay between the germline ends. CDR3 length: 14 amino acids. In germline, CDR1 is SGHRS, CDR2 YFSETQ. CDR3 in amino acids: CASSDLSGNTEAFF. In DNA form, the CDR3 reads TGCGCCAGCAGTGATTTATCCGGGAACACTGAAGCTTTCTTT. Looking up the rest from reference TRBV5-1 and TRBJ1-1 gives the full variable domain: KAGVTQTPRYLIKTRGQQVTLSCSPISGHRSVSWYQQTPGQGLQFLFEYFSETQRNKGNFPGRFSGRQFSNSRSEMNVSTLELGDSALYLCASSDLSGNTEAFFGQGTRLTVV.

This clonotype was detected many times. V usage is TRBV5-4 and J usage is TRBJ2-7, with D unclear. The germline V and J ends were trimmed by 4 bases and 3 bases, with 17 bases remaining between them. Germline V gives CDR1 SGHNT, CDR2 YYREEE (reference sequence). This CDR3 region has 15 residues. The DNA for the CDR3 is TGTGCCAGCAGCACTCGTGGGCGTAGCCTCTACGAGCAGTACTTC. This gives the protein CASSTRGRSLYEQYF. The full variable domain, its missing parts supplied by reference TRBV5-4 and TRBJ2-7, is ETGVTQSPTHLIKTRGQQVTLRCSSQSGHNTVSWYQQALGQGPQFIFQYYREEENGRGNFPPRFSGLQFPNYSSELNVNALELDDSALYLCASSTRGRSLYEQYFGPGTRLTVT.

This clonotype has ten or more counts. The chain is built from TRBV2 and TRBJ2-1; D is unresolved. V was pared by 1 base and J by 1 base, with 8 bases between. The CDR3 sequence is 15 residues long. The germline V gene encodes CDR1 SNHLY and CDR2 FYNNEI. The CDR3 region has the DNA TGTGCCAGCAGTGAAGGCCTAAATTCCTACAATGAGCAGTTCTTC. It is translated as CASSEGLNSYNEQFF.

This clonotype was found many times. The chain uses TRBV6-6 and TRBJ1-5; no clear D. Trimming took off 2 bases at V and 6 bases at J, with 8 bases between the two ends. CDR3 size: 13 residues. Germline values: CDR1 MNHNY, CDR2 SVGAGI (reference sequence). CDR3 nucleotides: TGTGCCAGCAGTTACACCGCTTTTCAGCCCCAGCATTTT. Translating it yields CASSYTAFQPQHF.